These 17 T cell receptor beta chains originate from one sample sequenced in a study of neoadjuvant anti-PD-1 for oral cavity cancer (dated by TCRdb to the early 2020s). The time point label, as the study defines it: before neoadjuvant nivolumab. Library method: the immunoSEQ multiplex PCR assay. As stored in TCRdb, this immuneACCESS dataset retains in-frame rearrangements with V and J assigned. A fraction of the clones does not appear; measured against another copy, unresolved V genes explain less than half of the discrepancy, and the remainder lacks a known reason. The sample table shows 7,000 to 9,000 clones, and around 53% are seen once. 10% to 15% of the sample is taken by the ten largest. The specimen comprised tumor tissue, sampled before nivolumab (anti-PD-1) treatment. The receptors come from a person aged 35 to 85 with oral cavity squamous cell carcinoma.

The CDR3 DNA sequence: TGTGCCAGCAGGACTAGTACGGGTGAGCAGTTCTTC. Its translation: CASRTSTGEQFF. The chain carries TRBV14 and TRBJ2-1, with D maybe TRBD2 (6 bases). This CDR3 spans 12 amino acids. Germline CDR1 is SGHDN and CDR2 is FVKESK. Trimming removed 6 bases from V and 9 bases from J, with 12 bases in between.

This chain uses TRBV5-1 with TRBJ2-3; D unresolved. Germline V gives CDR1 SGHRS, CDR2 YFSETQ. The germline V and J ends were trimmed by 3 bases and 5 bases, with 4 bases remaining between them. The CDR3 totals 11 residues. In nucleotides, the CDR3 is TGCGCCAGCAGCTCCCAAGATACGCAGTATTTT. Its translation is CASSSQDTQYF.

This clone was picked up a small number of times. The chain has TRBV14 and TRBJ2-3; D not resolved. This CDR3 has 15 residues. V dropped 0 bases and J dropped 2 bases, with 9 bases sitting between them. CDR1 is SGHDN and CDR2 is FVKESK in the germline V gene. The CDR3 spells CASSQERTTTDTQYF. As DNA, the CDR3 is TGTGCCAGCAGCCAAGAGCGGACGACCACAGATACGCAGTATTTT.

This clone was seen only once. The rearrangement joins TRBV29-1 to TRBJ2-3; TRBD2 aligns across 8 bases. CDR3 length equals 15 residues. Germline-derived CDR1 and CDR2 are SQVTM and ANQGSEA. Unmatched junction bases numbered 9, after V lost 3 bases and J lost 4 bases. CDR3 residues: CSVERASGRSDTQYF. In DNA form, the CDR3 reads TGCAGCGTTGAGAGGGCAAGCGGGAGATCAGATACGCAGTATTTT.

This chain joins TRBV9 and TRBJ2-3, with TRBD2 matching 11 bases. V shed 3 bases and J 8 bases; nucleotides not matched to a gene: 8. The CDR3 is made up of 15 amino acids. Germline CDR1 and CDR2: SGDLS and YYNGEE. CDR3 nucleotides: TGTGCCAGCAGCGGGTCCGGGACTAGCGGCACTACGCAGTATTTT. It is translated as CASSGSGTSGTTQYF. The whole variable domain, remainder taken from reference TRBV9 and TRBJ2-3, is DSGVTQTPKHLITATGQRVTLRCSPRSGDLSVYWYQQSLDQGLQFLIQYYNGEERAKGNILERFSAQQFPDLHSELNLSSLELGDSALYFCASSGSGTSGTTQYFGPGTRLTVL.

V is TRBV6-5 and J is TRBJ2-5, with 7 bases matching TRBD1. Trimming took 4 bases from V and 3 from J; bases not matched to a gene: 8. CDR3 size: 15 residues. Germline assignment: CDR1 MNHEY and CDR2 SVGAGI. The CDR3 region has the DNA TGTGCCAGCAGTTCCCCGGGACAGCTCAAAGAGACCCAGTACTTC. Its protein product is CASSSPGQLKETQYF.

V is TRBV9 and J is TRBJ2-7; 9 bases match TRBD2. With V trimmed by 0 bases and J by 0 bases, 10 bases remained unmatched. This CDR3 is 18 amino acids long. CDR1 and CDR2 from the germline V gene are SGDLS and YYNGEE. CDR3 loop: CASSVGVGASGDSYEQYF. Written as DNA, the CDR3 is TGTGCCAGCAGCGTAGGAGTAGGTGCTAGCGGGGACTCCTACGAGCAGTACTTC.

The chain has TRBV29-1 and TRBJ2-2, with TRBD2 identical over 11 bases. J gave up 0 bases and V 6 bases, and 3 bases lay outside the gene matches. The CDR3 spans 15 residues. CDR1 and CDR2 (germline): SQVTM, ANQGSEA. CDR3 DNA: TGCAGCGTGACTAGCGGGGTCGCGAACACCGGGGAGCTGTTTTTT. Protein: CSVTSGVANTGELFF.

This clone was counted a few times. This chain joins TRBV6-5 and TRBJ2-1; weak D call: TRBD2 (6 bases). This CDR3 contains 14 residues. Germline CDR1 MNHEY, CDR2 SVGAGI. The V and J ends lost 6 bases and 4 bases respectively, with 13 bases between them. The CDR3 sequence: CASRRPGVYNEQFF. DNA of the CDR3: TGTGCCAGCAGACGACCGGGAGTGTACAATGAGCAGTTCTTC.

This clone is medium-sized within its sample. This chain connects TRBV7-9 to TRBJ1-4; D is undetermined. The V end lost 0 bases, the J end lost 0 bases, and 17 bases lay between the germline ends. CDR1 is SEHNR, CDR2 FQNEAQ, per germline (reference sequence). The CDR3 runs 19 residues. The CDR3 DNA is TGTGCCAGCAGCTTAGCGACAAATTTCGGACGGACAACTAATGAAAAACTGTTTTTT. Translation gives CASSLATNFGRTTNEKLFF.

The CDR3 bases are TGCGCCAGCAGAGGACCGACAGGGACCTACGAGCAGTACTTC. Amino acids: CASRGPTGTYEQYF. This rearrangement joins TRBV5-1 to TRBJ2-7; 7 positions agree with TRBD1. The CDR3 extends over 14 amino acids. Germline-derived CDR1 and CDR2 are SGHRS and YFSETQ. V gave up 5 bases and J gave up 2 bases; unmatched junction bases: 7.

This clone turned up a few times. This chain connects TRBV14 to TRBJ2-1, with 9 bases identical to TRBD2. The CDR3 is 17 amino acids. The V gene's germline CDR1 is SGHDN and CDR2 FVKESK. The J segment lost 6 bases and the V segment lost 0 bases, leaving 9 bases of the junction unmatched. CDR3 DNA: TGTGCCAGCAGCCAAGATAGAGGTAGCGGGAGAGGCAATGAGCAGTTCTTC. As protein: CASSQDRGSGRGNEQFF.

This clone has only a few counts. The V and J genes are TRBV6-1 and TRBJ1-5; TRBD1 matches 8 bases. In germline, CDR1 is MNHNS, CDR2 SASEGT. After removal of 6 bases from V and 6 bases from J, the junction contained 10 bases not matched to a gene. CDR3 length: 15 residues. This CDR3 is CASRHDRGGTQPQHF. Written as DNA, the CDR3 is TGTGCCAGCAGACATGACAGGGGAGGAACTCAGCCCCAGCATTTT.

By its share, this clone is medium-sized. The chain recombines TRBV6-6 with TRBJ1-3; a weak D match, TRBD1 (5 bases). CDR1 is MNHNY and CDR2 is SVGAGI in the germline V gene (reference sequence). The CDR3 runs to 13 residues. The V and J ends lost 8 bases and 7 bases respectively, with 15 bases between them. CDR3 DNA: TGTGCCAGCCGGTCCAGGGAGAGCAACACCATATATTTT. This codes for CASRSRESNTIYF.

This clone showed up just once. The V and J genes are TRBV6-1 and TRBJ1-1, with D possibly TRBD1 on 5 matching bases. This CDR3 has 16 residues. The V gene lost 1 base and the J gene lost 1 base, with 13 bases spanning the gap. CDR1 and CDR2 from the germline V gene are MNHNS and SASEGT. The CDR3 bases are TGTGCCAGCAGTGAAGTTCTGGGGGGGAGGAACACTGAAGCTTTCTTT. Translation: CASSEVLGGRNTEAFF.

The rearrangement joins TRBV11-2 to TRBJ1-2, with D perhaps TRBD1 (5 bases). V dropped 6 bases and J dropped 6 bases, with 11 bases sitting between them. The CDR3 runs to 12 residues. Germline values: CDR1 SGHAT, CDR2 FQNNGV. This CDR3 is CASSPGTNGYTF. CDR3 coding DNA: TGTGCCAGCAGTCCCGGGACTAATGGCTACACCTTC.

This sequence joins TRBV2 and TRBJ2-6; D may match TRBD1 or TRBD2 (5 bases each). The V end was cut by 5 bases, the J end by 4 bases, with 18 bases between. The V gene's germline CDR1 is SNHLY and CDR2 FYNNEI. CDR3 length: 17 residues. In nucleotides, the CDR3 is TGTGCCAGCAGTTTAGGGACGGTCGCAGCAGGGGCCAACGTCCTGACTTTC. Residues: CASSLGTVAAGANVLTF.